Listed below are T cell receptor beta chains from one sample, sequenced in a study of blood T cell repertoires in COVID-19. TCRdb keeps only in-frame clones here, not all; method: immunoSEQ multiplex PCR. The sample carries some 300,000 clones, around 92% recorded once. The sample consisted of PBMCs or T cells enriched from blood (not recorded which). These receptors were obtained from a woman aged 30 to 39 who had recovered from COVID-19. Both conserved end residues are part of each CDR3. D genes are given only for firm matches. Some rows mark clone size as missing; the rest say once, few, many or name a class of expanded clone.

TRBJ2-1 | TRBV9 | TRBD1 | few | CASSVARTGAYNEQFF | TGTGCCAGCAGCGTAGCCAGGACAGGGGCCTACAATGAGCAGTTCTTC
TRBJ2-5 | TRBV9 | TRBD2 | - | CASSVDGGRYQETQYF | TGTGCCAGCAGCGTAGACGGCGGGAGATACCAAGAGACCCAGTACTTC
TRBJ1-5 | TRBV4-2 | - | - | CASSQDWAGSPLQHF | TGTGCCAGCAGCCAAGATTGGGCAGGAAGCCCACTCCAGCATTTT
TRBJ2-7 | TRBV29-1 | - | - | CSVGGGSYEQYF | TGCAGCGTTGGAGGGGGCTCCTACGAGCAGTACTTC
TRBJ1-5 | TRBV5-8 | - | - | CASSSWRSNQPQHF | TGTGCCAGCAGCTCTTGGCGGAGCAATCAGCCCCAGCATTTT
TRBJ1-3 | TRBV5-4 | - | - | CASSLDSRNTIYF | TGTGCCAGCAGCTTGGACAGTCGAAACACCATATATTTT
TRBJ2-1 | TRBV4-1 | TRBD2 | - | CASSRKGAGGNNEQFF | TGCGCCAGCAGCCGAAAGGGTGCGGGAGGAAACAATGAGCAGTTCTTC
TRBJ1-5 | TRBV2 | TRBD1 | few | CASTGQGLEFQPQHF | TGTGCCAGCACCGGACAGGGATTAGAGTTTCAGCCCCAGCATTTT
TRBJ2-3 | TRBV3-1/TRBV3-2 | TRBD1 | - | CASSAWTGYTQYF | TGTGCCAGCAGCGCGTGGACAGGGTATACGCAGTATTTT
TRBJ2-1 | TRBV7-9 | - | - | CASSSPSGNEQFF | TGTGCCAGCAGCTCCCCTTCGGGGAATGAGCAGTTCTTC
TRBJ2-1 | TRBV7-9 | TRBD2 | - | CASSRSGTSYNEQFF | TGTGCCAGCAGCCGTAGCGGGACCTCCTACAATGAGCAGTTCTTC
TRBJ1-1 | TRBV28 | - | once | CASSLFAQANTEAFF | TGTGCCAGCAGTTTATTTGCCCAGGCGAACACTGAAGCTTTCTTT
TRBJ2-5 | TRBV6-2/TRBV6-3 | - | - | CASSYPDRLETQYF | TGTGCCAGCAGTTACCCAGACAGACTAGAGACCCAGTACTTC
TRBJ2-7 | TRBV6-2/TRBV6-3 | TRBD2 | few | CASSKRTSGRPSGYEQYF | TGTGCCAGCAGCAAGAGGACTAGCGGGAGGCCGTCGGGCTACGAGCAGTACTTC
TRBJ2-5 | TRBV5-1 | TRBD1 | - | CASSLQGTMGWKEAQYF | TGCGCCAGCAGCTTACAGGGGACGATGGGGTGGAAGGAGGCCCAGTACTTC
TRBJ2-1 | TRBV10-3 | TRBD2 | - | CAILPGLAGYEQFF | TGTGCCATCTTGCCGGGACTAGCGGGATATGAGCAGTTCTTC
TRBJ2-7 | TRBV11-2 | - | - | CASSLSAYEQYF | TGTGCCAGCAGTCTAAGCGCCTACGAGCAGTACTTC
TRBJ2-7 | TRBV7-2 | TRBD2 | - | CASKAGLATYEQYF | TGTGCCAGCAAGGCGGGACTAGCGACGTACGAGCAGTACTTC
TRBJ2-1 | TRBV2 | TRBD2 | - | CASSRGLAGVYNEQFF | TGTGCCAGCAGTCGCGGACTAGCGGGGGTCTACAATGAGCAGTTCTTC
TRBJ2-1 | TRBV6-5 | - | - | CASSYSGASGYEQFF | TGTGCCAGCAGTTACTCGGGGGCTAGCGGATATGAGCAGTTCTTC
TRBJ1-1 | TRBV7-9 | - | - | CASSSIQIFTEAFF | TGTGCCAGCAGCTCCATACAGATTTTCACTGAAGCTTTCTTT
TRBJ2-3 | TRBV14 | TRBD2 | - | CASSHVTGTSGVTQYF | TGTGCCAGCAGCCACGTAACCGGGACTAGCGGGGTTACGCAGTATTTT
TRBJ2-1 | TRBV11-2 | TRBD1 | once | CASSPPPGTGNNEQFF | TGTGCCAGCAGCCCCCCTCCCGGGACAGGGAACAATGAGCAGTTCTTC
TRBJ2-7 | TRBV6-6 | - | - | CASSYSWGREKYF | TGTGCCAGCAGTTACTCGTGGGGGCGGGAGAAGTACTTC
TRBJ1-4 | TRBV6-2/TRBV6-3 | - | - | CASSYSRTAPNEKLFF | TGTGCCAGCAGTTACTCAAGGACAGCTCCTAATGAAAAACTGTTTTTT
TRBJ1-3 | TRBV7-2 | TRBD1 | once | CASSLDYGTVSGNTIYF | TGTGCCAGCAGCTTGGATTACGGGACAGTCTCTGGAAACACCATATATTTT